The 3 T cell receptor beta chains listed next were all sequenced from one sample in a study of Graves' ophthalmopathy and Graves' hyperthyroidism. Amplified material comprised TCR beta CDR3 regions derived from RNA transcripts. HTBI primers were employed in first-round RT-PCR, then a second-round multiplex PCR followed. TCRdb called the multiplex PCR reads again in MiXCR, with one record for every CDR3 protein. The sample includes roughly 610,000 distinct CDR3 sequences, around a fifth of them seen just once. The sample was peripheral blood. The receptor source for this set is a woman in her late teens or twenties with stable Graves' hyperthyroidism. Some clones in this sample may be carry-over from other donors' samples.

This clonotype was counted once. The chain couples TRBV14 to TRBJ1-1; no firm D call. The CDR3 is 13 amino acids. CDR1 SGHDN and CDR2 FVKESK come from the germline V gene. Trimming stripped 4 bases from V and 11 bases from J, with 17 bases between. The CDR3 sequence is CASSRTGLHGAFF. The CDR3 DNA sequence: TGTGCCAGCAGCCGAACCGGACTACACGGGGCTTTCTTT.

This clonotype appeared many times. The J gene is TRBJ2-3, the V gene TRBV7-3; tentatively, D is TRBD2 (6 bases). The germline V gene encodes CDR1 SGHTA and CDR2 FQGTGA. The V and J ends lost 1 base and 1 base respectively, with 15 bases between them. This CDR3 has 17 amino acids. In DNA form, the CDR3 reads TGTGCCAGCAGCTTAAGGTTACGGGGGTTAGGCACAGATACGCAGTATTTT. This gives the protein CASSLRLRGLGTDTQYF.

This clonotype appeared a few times. The V and J genes are TRBV2 and TRBJ1-5; the match to TRBD1 covers 7 bases. Losses at the gene ends were 4 bases for V and 7 bases for J; bases not matched to a gene: 7. This CDR3 has 14 residues. Per germline, CDR1 SNHLY and CDR2 FYNNEI. The CDR3 coding sequence is TGTGCCAGCAGTGGACAGGGAAGTGGCCAGCCCCAGCATTTT. Amino acids: CASSGQGSGQPQHF.